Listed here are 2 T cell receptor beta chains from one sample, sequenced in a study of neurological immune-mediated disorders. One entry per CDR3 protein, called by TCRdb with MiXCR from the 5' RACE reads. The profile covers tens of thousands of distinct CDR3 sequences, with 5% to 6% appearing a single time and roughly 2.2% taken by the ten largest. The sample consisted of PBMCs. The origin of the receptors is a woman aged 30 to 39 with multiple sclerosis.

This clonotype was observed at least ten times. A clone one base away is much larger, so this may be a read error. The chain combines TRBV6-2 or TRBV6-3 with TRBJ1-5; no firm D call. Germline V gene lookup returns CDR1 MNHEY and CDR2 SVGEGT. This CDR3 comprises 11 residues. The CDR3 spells CASSSGGTQNF. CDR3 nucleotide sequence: TGTGCCAGCAGTTCCGGTGGAACCCAGAATTTT.

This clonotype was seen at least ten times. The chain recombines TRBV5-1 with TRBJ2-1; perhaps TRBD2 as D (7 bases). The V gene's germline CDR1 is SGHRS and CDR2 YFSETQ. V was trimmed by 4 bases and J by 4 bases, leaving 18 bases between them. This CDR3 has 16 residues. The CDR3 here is CASSPGGGAEYNEQFF. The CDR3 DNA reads TGCGCCAGCAGCCCGGGGGGCGGTGCGGAGTACAATGAGCAGTTCTTC.